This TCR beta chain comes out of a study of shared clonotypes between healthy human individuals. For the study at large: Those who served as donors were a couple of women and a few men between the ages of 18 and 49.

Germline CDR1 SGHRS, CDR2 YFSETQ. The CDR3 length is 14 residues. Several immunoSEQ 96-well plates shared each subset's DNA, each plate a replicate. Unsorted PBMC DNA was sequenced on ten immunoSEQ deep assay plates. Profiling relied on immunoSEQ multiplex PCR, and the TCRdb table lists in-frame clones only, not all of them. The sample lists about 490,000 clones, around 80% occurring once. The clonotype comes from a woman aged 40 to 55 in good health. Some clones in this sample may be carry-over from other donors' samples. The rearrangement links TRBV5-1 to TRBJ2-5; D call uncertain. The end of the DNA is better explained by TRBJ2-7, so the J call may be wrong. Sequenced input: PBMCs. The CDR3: CASSLSSETYEQYF. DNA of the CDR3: TGCGCCAGCAGCTTATCATCCGAAACCTACGAGCAGTACTTC.